The rows below give T cell receptor beta chains drawn from one sample of a study of cytotoxic CD8 clonotypes in ibrutinib-treated CLL. Clones were read by immunoSEQ multiplex PCR, and TCRdb kept only the in-frame ones, dropping some. The table has under 200,000 clones, 70% to 85% seen once. The sample consisted of PBMCs, taken after 12 months of ibrutinib treatment. These receptors came from a human donor with chronic lymphocytic leukemia. CDR3s include the opening cysteine and the closing phenylalanine or tryptophan. The D gene is left open where the match is weak. The listing skips clone size in some rows; elsewhere it reads once, few, many or a size class.

v_gene	j_gene	abundance	d_gene	CDR3nt	CDR3aa
TRBV5-1	TRBJ1-2	-	-	TGCGCCAGCAGCTCCAGAGCTAACTATGGCTACACCTTC	CASSSRANYGYTF
TRBV5-8	TRBJ2-1	-	TRBD2	TGTGCCAGCAGCCGGGGACTAGCGGGAGGAAACAATGAGCAGTTCTTC	CASSRGLAGGNNEQFF
TRBV7-9	TRBJ1-2	once	-	TGTGCCAGCAGCCCTGAGACCGATAACTATGGCTACACCTTC	CASSPETDNYGYTF
TRBV5-4	TRBJ2-7	many	-	TGTGCCAGCAGCTTGGACGGACCATACGAGCAGTACTTC	CASSLDGPYEQYF
TRBV4-3	TRBJ2-3	-	-	TGCGCCAGCAGCCAATTCCCAGATACGCAGTATTTT	CASSQFPDTQYF
TRBV19	TRBJ1-1	once	-	TGTGCCAGTAGAATAAGGGGAGGAAACACTGAAGCTTTCTTT	CASRIRGGNTEAFF
TRBV6-5	TRBJ1-1	-	-	TGTGCCAGCAGTTACGGGGAGGGGAGCACTGAAGCTTTCTTT	CASSYGEGSTEAFF
TRBV18	TRBJ2-5	-	TRBD1	TGTGCCAGCTCTCCAGGGGGACAAGAGACCCAGTACTTC	CASSPGGQETQYF
TRBV7-3	TRBJ2-5	few	-	TGTGCCAGCAGCCCGGGTGTGCGGGAGACCCAGTACTTC	CASSPGVRETQYF
TRBV29-1	TRBJ1-1	-	-	TGCAGCGTTGAGCGGAACACTGAAGCTTTCTTT	CSVERNTEAFF
TRBV10-3	TRBJ2-7	-	-	TGTGCCATCAGTGGGACTTACGAGCAGTACTTC	CAISGTYEQYF
TRBV10-3	TRBJ2-7	-	-	TGTGCCATCAGTGAGGGCCACCCCTACGAGCAGTACTTC	CAISEGHPYEQYF
TRBV18	TRBJ1-5	once	TRBD1	TGTGCCAGCTCACCAGCGACAGGGGGCAATCAGCCCCAGCATTTT	CASSPATGGNQPQHF
TRBV6-5	TRBJ2-1	-	-	TGTGCCAGCAGCACGGACCTCAATGAGCAGTTCTTC	CASSTDLNEQFF
TRBV6-5	TRBJ1-1	-	-	TGTGCCAGCAGTTACGACGCCACTGAAGCTTTCTTT	CASSYDATEAFF
TRBV27	TRBJ2-7	-	-	TGTGCCAGCAGTTTATATATGGGACTCTACGAGCAGTACTTC	CASSLYMGLYEQYF
TRBV7-2	TRBJ2-3	-	TRBD1	TGTGCCAGCAGGACAGGGGCCACAGATACGCAGTATTTT	CASRTGATDTQYF
TRBV5-1	TRBJ2-7	-	-	TGCGCCAGCAGCTTAGAAGCAGGGAGTCGCGAGCAGTACTTC	CASSLEAGSREQYF
TRBV28	TRBJ1-1	-	TRBD1	TGTGCCAGCAGTTTAGTTGAGCGGGACAGTCAAACTTTCTTT	CASSLVERDSQTFF
TRBV27	TRBJ1-2	once	-	TGTGCCAGCAGACCCTGGGGCCACTATGGCTACACCTTC	CASRPWGHYGYTF
TRBV6-4	TRBJ2-7	-	TRBD2	TGTGCCAGCAGTAGCCGACTAGCGGGCCCTGGCGAGCAGTACTTC	CASSSRLAGPGEQYF
TRBV19	TRBJ1-4	-	-	TGTGCCAGTAGCAGGGAACGTAATGAAAAACTGTTTTTT	CASSRERNEKLFF
TRBV18	TRBJ2-5	-	-	TGTGCCAGCTCGACAGGGAGGCAGACCCAGTACTTC	CASSTGRQTQYF
TRBV15	TRBJ1-5	-	TRBD1	TGTGCCACCAGCAGAGAGCAGCAGGGGGTGGTGTCCCAGCATTTT	CATSREQQGVVSQHF
TRBV4-1	TRBJ2-7	-	TRBD1	TGCGCCAGCAGCCGGGACAGGGGCTACGAGCAGTACTTC	CASSRDRGYEQYF
TRBV7-8	TRBJ2-7	once	TRBD1	TGTGCCAGCAGCTTAAGTGGGGGACAGTCCTACGAGCAGTACTTC	CASSLSGGQSYEQYF
TRBV7-3	TRBJ2-3	-	-	TGTGCCAGCAGCTCTAGGACACCCGGGGCAGATACGCAGTATTTT	CASSSRTPGADTQYF
TRBV6-5	TRBJ2-1	-	-	TGTGCCAGCAGTAAACCGGGAAGCTCCTACAATGAGCAGTTCTTC	CASSKPGSSYNEQFF
TRBV5-1	TRBJ1-4	-	-	TGCGCCAGCAGCTTGGATGCAGAAGAAAAACTGTTTTTT	CASSLDAEEKLFF
TRBV5-1	TRBJ2-7	-	TRBD1	TGCGCCAGCAGCCGGACAGGGGGTGAGCAGTACTTC	CASSRTGGEQYF
TRBV6-5	TRBJ1-5	-	TRBD1	TGTGCCAGCAGCCGGACAGGGCAAACCCAGCCCCAGCATTTT	CASSRTGQTQPQHF
TRBV4-3	TRBJ1-4	-	-	TGCGCCAGCAGCCCACGGCCGGCAGGTCCTAATGAAAAACTGTTTTTT	CASSPRPAGPNEKLFF
TRBV19	TRBJ1-5	-	TRBD1	TGTGCCAGTAGTTTCCGTACAGGGGAGCGAAATCAGCCCCAGCATTTT	CASSFRTGERNQPQHF
TRBV9	TRBJ2-1	-	TRBD2	TGTGCCAGCAGCCAAGGAATAGCGGGAGAATCTCGTGAGCAGTTCTTC	CASSQGIAGESREQFF
TRBV6-5	TRBJ2-2	-	-	TGTGCCAGCAGTTACTGGCGGGCGAACACCGGGGAGCTGTTTTTT	CASSYWRANTGELFF
TRBV6-4	TRBJ1-1	-	-	TGTGCCAGCAGTGTTGAAAAAGGCACTGAAGCTTTCTTT	CASSVEKGTEAFF
TRBV29-1	TRBJ2-7	-	-	TGCAGCGTTGCGGGGGATTTGAATTTCTACGAGCAGTACTTC	CSVAGDLNFYEQYF
TRBV6-5	TRBJ2-5	-	TRBD1	TGTGCCAGCAGGATGGGACAGGGGGCAGAGACCCAGTACTTC	CASRMGQGAETQYF
TRBV19	TRBJ2-1	-	TRBD1	TGTGCCAGTACCATGACAGGGTCCTACAATGAGCAGTTCTTC	CASTMTGSYNEQFF
TRBV28	TRBJ2-7	-	-	TGTGCCAGCAGTTCCACGACAGGGATGGTAGCGGGAAATTACGAGCAGTACTTC	CASSSTTGMVAGNYEQYF
TRBV7-9	TRBJ2-5	-	TRBD2	TGTGCCAGCAGCCGGGGGGACCGAGGGACCCAGTACTTC	CASSRGDRGTQYF
TRBV18	TRBJ1-1	-	TRBD1	TGTGCCAGCTCCCGGGACAGCTTGAACACTGAAGCTTTCTTT	CASSRDSLNTEAFF
TRBV6-5	TRBJ1-5	-	TRBD1	TGTGCCAGCAGTCTAGGGACAGGGGCCCGTCAGCCCCAGCATTTT	CASSLGTGARQPQHF
TRBV5-5	TRBJ2-1	-	-	TGTGCCAGCAGCTTGAGGGATGAGCAGTTCTTC	CASSLRDEQFF
TRBV27	TRBJ2-3	-	TRBD2	TGTGCCAGCAGTCTTTCTTTCGGGGGGGGCACAGATACGCAGTATTTT	CASSLSFGGGTDTQYF